Listed below are T cell receptor beta chains from one sample, sequenced in a study of blood T cell repertoires in COVID-19. TCRdb keeps only in-frame clones here, not all; method: immunoSEQ multiplex PCR. The table lists about 140,000 clones, 84% of them singletons, with about 5.5% in the top ten. Sequenced input: PBMCs or T cells enriched from blood (not recorded which). Source of these receptors: a man between 40 and 49 years old with acute COVID-19. Each CDR3 is given with its conserved first and last residue. D genes are given only for firm matches. The listing skips clone size in some rows; elsewhere it reads once, few, many or a size class.

d_call: TRBD2
v_call: TRBV27
clone_size: NA
j_call: TRBJ2-1
cdr3_nt: TGTGCCAGCAGTCCGACGCCGGGACTAGCGGCATTAAATGAGCAGTTCTTC
cdr3_aa: CASSPTPGLAALNEQFF

d_call: NA
v_call: TRBV7-2
clone_size: NA
j_call: TRBJ2-1
cdr3_nt: TGTGCCAGCAGCTACACCTCTCCCCGCCAGCAGTTCTTC
cdr3_aa: CASSYTSPRQQFF

d_call: NA
v_call: TRBV19
clone_size: NA
j_call: TRBJ2-6
cdr3_nt: TGTGCCAGTAGTATCATTAGATCTGGGGCCAACGTCCTGACTTTC
cdr3_aa: CASSIIRSGANVLTF

d_call: NA
v_call: TRBV28
clone_size: NA
j_call: TRBJ1-5
cdr3_nt: TGTGCCAGCAGCCCCCCGGGGGGTTCCTACCAGCCCCAGCATTTT
cdr3_aa: CASSPPGGSYQPQHF

d_call: NA
v_call: TRBV19
clone_size: NA
j_call: TRBJ1-1
cdr3_nt: TGTGCCAGTAGTATCCAGGTCCCCACTGAAGCTTTCTTT
cdr3_aa: CASSIQVPTEAFF

d_call: NA
v_call: TRBV6-5
clone_size: NA
j_call: TRBJ1-2
cdr3_nt: TGTGCCAGCAGGCCAGACAGACGAGCTAACTATGGCTACACCTTC
cdr3_aa: CASRPDRRANYGYTF

d_call: NA
v_call: TRBV6-2/TRBV6-3
clone_size: once
j_call: TRBJ2-1
cdr3_nt: TGTGCCAGCAGTTCGCACAGGGCCAGCTCCTACAATGAGCAGTTCTTC
cdr3_aa: CASSSHRASSYNEQFF

d_call: NA
v_call: TRBV9
clone_size: once
j_call: TRBJ1-2
cdr3_nt: TGTGCCAGCAGCGTAGTAGTCCCTAACAGAGATGGCTACACCTTC
cdr3_aa: CASSVVVPNRDGYTF

d_call: NA
v_call: TRBV5-1
clone_size: NA
j_call: TRBJ1-4
cdr3_nt: TGCGCCAGCAGCGTCGGACTCATGAATGAAAAACTGTTTTTT
cdr3_aa: CASSVGLMNEKLFF

d_call: NA
v_call: TRBV27
clone_size: NA
j_call: TRBJ1-3
cdr3_nt: TGTGCCAGCAGTCACAGGGTAAGTGCAACTGGAAACACCATATATTTT
cdr3_aa: CASSHRVSATGNTIYF

d_call: NA
v_call: TRBV6-2/TRBV6-3
clone_size: NA
j_call: TRBJ1-2
cdr3_nt: TGTGCCAGCAGCCTTTCACAGGGCTCTGTCTATGGCTACACCTTC
cdr3_aa: CASSLSQGSVYGYTF

d_call: NA
v_call: TRBV10-3
clone_size: NA
j_call: TRBJ2-1
cdr3_nt: TGTGCCATCAGTGAGTCTTGGCTAGTTGCATACAATGAGCAGTTCTTC
cdr3_aa: CAISESWLVAYNEQFF

d_call: NA
v_call: TRBV9
clone_size: NA
j_call: TRBJ2-7
cdr3_nt: TGTGCCAGCAGCGTAGGTTCGGGGAGCTCCTACGAGCAGTACTTC
cdr3_aa: CASSVGSGSSYEQYF

d_call: NA
v_call: TRBV27
clone_size: NA
j_call: TRBJ2-4
cdr3_nt: TGTGCCAGCACCTCCCAGGCAGAAAACATTCAGTACTTC
cdr3_aa: CASTSQAENIQYF

d_call: NA
v_call: TRBV10-2
clone_size: NA
j_call: TRBJ2-1
cdr3_nt: TGCGCCAGCACGACTCTCGATGAGCAGTTCTTC
cdr3_aa: CASTTLDEQFF

d_call: NA
v_call: TRBV7-2
clone_size: NA
j_call: TRBJ2-1
cdr3_nt: TGTGCCAGCAGCTTATCGATCAGCTCCTACAATGAGCAGTTCTTC
cdr3_aa: CASSLSISSYNEQFF

d_call: NA
v_call: TRBV10-2
clone_size: NA
j_call: TRBJ1-1
cdr3_nt: TGCGCCAGCAGTGACCCGGGGGGGACTGAAGCTTTCTTT
cdr3_aa: CASSDPGGTEAFF

d_call: NA
v_call: TRBV6-5
clone_size: NA
j_call: TRBJ1-6
cdr3_nt: TGTGCCAGCAGGGGGCAGGGAGGTTCACCCCTCCACTTT
cdr3_aa: CASRGQGGSPLHF

d_call: NA
v_call: TRBV6-5
clone_size: NA
j_call: TRBJ1-4
cdr3_nt: TGTGCCAGCACCCCCGCGACAGCGAATGAAAAACTGTTTTTT
cdr3_aa: CASTPATANEKLFF

d_call: TRBD1
v_call: TRBV30
clone_size: NA
j_call: TRBJ2-7
cdr3_nt: TGTGCCTGGAGCCAGGGGGAACTTCCCTACGAGCAGTACTTC
cdr3_aa: CAWSQGELPYEQYF

d_call: NA
v_call: TRBV28
clone_size: NA
j_call: TRBJ1-3
cdr3_nt: TGTGCCAGCAGTCCGACAGCTCACTCTGGAAACACCATATATTTT
cdr3_aa: CASSPTAHSGNTIYF

d_call: NA
v_call: TRBV28
clone_size: NA
j_call: TRBJ1-4
cdr3_nt: TGTGCCAGCAGTTTAACCCAACTCGGGGGAGGAAAACTGTTTTTT
cdr3_aa: CASSLTQLGGGKLFF

d_call: NA
v_call: TRBV28
clone_size: NA
j_call: TRBJ2-2
cdr3_nt: TGTGCCAGCAGTCCGGCCGGGGAGCTGTTTTTT
cdr3_aa: CASSPAGELFF

d_call: NA
v_call: TRBV15
clone_size: NA
j_call: TRBJ1-6
cdr3_nt: TGTGCCACCAGCAGAGATTTCACGGATTCACCCCTCCACTTT
cdr3_aa: CATSRDFTDSPLHF

d_call: TRBD2
v_call: TRBV2
clone_size: NA
j_call: TRBJ2-1
cdr3_nt: TGTGCCAGCAGCCCCCGGGCGGGAGGCTACAATGAGCAGTTCTTC
cdr3_aa: CASSPRAGGYNEQFF

d_call: TRBD2
v_call: TRBV28
clone_size: NA
j_call: TRBJ2-1
cdr3_nt: TGTGCCAGCAGTTTAGGTAGCGGGGACGAGCAGTTCTTC
cdr3_aa: CASSLGSGDEQFF

d_call: NA
v_call: TRBV27
clone_size: NA
j_call: TRBJ1-4
cdr3_nt: TGTGCCAGCAGCCTAAACTATGCAACTAATGAAAAACTGTTTTTT
cdr3_aa: CASSLNYATNEKLFF